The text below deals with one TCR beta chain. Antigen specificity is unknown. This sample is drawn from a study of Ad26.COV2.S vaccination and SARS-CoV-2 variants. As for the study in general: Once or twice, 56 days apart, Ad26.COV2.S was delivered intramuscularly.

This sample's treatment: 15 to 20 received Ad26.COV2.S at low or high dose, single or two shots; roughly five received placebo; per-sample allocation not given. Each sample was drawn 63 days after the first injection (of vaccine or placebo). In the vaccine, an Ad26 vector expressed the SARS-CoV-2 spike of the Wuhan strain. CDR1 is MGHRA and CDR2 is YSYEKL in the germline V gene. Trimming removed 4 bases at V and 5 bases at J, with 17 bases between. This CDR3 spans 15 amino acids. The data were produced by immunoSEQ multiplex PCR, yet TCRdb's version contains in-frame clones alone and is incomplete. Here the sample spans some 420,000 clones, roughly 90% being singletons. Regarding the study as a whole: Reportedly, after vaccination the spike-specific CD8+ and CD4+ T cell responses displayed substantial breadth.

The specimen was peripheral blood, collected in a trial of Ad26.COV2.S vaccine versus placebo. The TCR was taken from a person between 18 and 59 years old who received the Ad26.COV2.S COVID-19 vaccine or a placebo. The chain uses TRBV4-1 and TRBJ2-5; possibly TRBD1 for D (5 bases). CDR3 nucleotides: TGCGCCAGCAGCCCCGCAGGGCGCCCACACGAGACCCAGTACTTC. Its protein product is CASSPAGRPHETQYF.